This TCR beta chain was retrieved from a study of Tregs in tolerant kidney transplant recipients. CD4+CD25+CD127- Tregs, CD4+CD25- non-Tregs, CD4 and CD8 cells were sorted. Per germline, CDR1 SGHRS and CDR2 YFSETQ. V lost 0 bases and J 5 bases, leaving 3 bases between the germline ends. The length of the CDR3 is 11 residues. Study results and limitations: Tregs expanded with activated donor B cells seemed most donor-specific. The small number of patients limits these findings pending further validation. No direct test of biological reproducibility was done here.

Of note for this clone: Its antigen is not identified.

TCRdb keeps only in-frame clones here, not all; method: immunoSEQ multiplex PCR. This table has some 65,000 clones, about 83% appearing once. The sample consisted of CD4+ T cells from blood. This TCR derives from a human donor in good health. The V gene is TRBV5-1, the J gene TRBJ2-7; D uncertain. The CDR3 reads CASSLGDEQYF. The DNA for the CDR3 is TGCGCCAGCAGCTTGGGTGACGAGCAGTACTTC.